This T cell receptor (beta chain) was retrieved from a study of cytomegalovirus exposure and HLA in healthy donors. Study details: Earlier work reported 100 million or so unique TCR beta sequences from 180 million or so T cells.

General study results and limits: Judged likely to be a sequencing artifact was a cluster of highly shared sequence variants. Researchers catalogued under 200 TCR beta chains as cytomegalovirus-associated. The later analysis indicated that the majority of CMV-associated TCR beta chains appeared HLA-restricted.

The CDR3 covers 17 residues. Germline assignment: CDR1 MNHNS and CDR2 SASEGT. With 60 Vbeta and 13 Jbeta primers, the PCR was carried out. Some clones are missing from TCRdb's copy, which holds only in-frame ones; the method was immunoSEQ multiplex PCR. The table records just over 150,000 clones, approximately 70% of them present only once. With respect to this clone: Its cognate antigen is unknown.

The sequencing sample was made of PBMCs. The clonotype comes from a middle-aged man in good health and CMV-seropositive. This chain links TRBV6-1 with TRBJ2-5; 12 nucleotides line up with TRBD2. The J call could be wrong; TRBJ2-7 is a better fit for the DNA end. CDR3 sequence: CASSVMTSGGPSGEQYF. For the CDR3, the DNA is TGTGCCAGCAGTGTTATGACTAGCGGGGGACCATCGGGCGAGCAGTACTTC.